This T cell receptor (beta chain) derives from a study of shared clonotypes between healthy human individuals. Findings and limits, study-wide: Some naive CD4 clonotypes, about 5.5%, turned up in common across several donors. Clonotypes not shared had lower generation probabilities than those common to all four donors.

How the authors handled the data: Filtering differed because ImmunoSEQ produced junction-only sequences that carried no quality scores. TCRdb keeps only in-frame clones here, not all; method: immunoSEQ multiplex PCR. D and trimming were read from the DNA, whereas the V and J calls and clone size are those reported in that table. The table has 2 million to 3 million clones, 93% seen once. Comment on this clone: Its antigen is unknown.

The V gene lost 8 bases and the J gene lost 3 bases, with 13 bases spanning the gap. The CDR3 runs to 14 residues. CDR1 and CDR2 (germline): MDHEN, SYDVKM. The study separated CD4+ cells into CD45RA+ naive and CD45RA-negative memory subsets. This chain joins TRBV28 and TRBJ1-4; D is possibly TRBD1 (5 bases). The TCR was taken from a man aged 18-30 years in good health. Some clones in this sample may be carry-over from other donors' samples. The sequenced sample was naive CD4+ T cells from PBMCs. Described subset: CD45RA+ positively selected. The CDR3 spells CASGGRSPNEKLFF. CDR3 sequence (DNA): TGTGCCAGCGGGGGACGGAGTCCTAATGAAAAACTGTTTTTT.